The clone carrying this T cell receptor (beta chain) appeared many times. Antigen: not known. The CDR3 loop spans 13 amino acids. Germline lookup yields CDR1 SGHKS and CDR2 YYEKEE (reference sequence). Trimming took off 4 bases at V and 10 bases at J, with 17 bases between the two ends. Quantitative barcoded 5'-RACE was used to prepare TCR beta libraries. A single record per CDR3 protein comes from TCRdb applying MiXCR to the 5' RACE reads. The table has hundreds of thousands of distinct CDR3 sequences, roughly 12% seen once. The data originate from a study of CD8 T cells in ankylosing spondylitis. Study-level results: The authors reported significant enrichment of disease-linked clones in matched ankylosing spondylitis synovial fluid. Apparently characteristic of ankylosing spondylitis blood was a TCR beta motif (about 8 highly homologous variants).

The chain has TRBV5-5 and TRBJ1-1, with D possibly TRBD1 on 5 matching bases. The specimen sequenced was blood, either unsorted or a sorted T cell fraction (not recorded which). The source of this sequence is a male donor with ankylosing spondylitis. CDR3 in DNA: TGTGCCAGCAGCAATCAGGCGGGGACGCCAGCTTTCTTT. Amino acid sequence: CASSNQAGTPAFF.